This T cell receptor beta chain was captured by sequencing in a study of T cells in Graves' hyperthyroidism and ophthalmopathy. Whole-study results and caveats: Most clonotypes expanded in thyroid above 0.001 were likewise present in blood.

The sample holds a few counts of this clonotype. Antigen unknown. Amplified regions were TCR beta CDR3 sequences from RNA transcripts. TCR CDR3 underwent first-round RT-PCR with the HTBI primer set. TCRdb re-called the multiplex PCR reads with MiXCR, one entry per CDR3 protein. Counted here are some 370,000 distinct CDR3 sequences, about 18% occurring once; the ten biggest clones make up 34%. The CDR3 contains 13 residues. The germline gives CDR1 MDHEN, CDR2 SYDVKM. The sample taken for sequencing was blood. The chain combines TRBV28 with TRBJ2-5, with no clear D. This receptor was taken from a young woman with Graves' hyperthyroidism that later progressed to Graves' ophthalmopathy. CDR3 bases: TGTGCTACCCTAGAGTCAGTGCAAGAGACCCAGTACTTC. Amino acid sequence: CATLESVQETQYF.